The entry below gives a single TCR beta chain sequence along with its context. Its antigen is currently unknown. This record belongs to a study of shared clonotypes between healthy human individuals. Points from the study as a whole: Generation probabilities of non-shared clonotypes were lower (relative to those shared by all four donors).

Germline assignment: CDR1 SQVTM and CDR2 ANQGSEA. V was trimmed by 5 bases and J by 0 bases, leaving 11 bases between them. The CDR3 has 13 amino acids. Assay execution took place at the deep level. The authors distributed each subset's genomic DNA evenly over several immunoSEQ plates. Libraries were prepared by immunoSEQ multiplex PCR; TCRdb keeps only in-frame clonotypes and omits some of them. The sample has roughly 2,300,000 clones; about nine tenths are singletons. Every donor was a Caucasian adult from Nashville, Tennessee. This TCR was recovered from a man between 18 and 35 years old in good health. Some clones in this sample may be carry-over from other donors' samples. The sequenced sample consisted of naive CD4+ T cells from PBMCs. Subset denoted: CD45RA+ positively selected. This chain links TRBV29-1 with TRBJ2-7; D is unresolved. Here the CDR3 DNA reads TGCAGCGTTTCTAATCTTGTCTCCTACGAGCAGTACTTC. Amino acids: CSVSNLVSYEQYF.